This T cell receptor (beta chain) stems from a study of T cell responses to AZD1222 COVID-19 vaccine. Study in general: Pooled samples include second doses given at about 4 or 12 weeks. Study-level points and caveats: The study reported that nearly half of spike-specific TCRs target unmutated variant regions. Spike was spanned by vaccine-associated CD4 TCRs, which were dominant at 160-218 and 743-854.

TCRdb's copy holds only in-frame clones and misses some; the assay was immunoSEQ multiplex PCR. The sample yields 150,000 to 200,000 clones, around nine tenths seen once. Turning to this clone: What it binds is unknown.

Germline values: CDR1 SGHVS, CDR2 FNYEAQ. J was trimmed by 7 bases and V by 6 bases; bases with no gene match: 4. This CDR3 is built from 12 residues. V and J are TRBV7-6 and TRBJ1-2; 8 positions match TRBD1. The sequence was collected from an adult in good health. Here the sequenced sample was peripheral blood, taken on day 0 of AZD1222 vaccination. The CDR3 DNA sequence: TGTGCCAGCAGTTCAGACAGGGGTGGCTACACCTTC. This codes for CASSSDRGGYTF.